The 32 T cell receptor beta chains presented below share a single source sample, sequenced in a study of shared clonotypes between healthy human individuals. Sequenced by immunoSEQ multiplex PCR; TCRdb stores in-frame clones only, minus some. The sample contains roughly 680,000 clones, 55% to 75% of which appear only once. The sequencing sample was made of memory CD4+ T cells sorted from blood. The subset denotes: CD45RA-negative fraction. The receptors here all came from a woman aged 25-40 years in good health.

V is TRBV19 and J is TRBJ2-2; 14 nucleotides align to TRBD2. Germline values: CDR1 LNHDA, CDR2 SQIVND (reference sequence). The ends lost 5 bases at V and 4 bases at J; junction bases unmatched: 9. The CDR3 totals 18 residues. CDR3 residues: CASSWTSGRTGITGELFF. The CDR3 nucleotides read TGTGCCAGTAGTTGGACTAGCGGGAGGACAGGGATCACCGGGGAGCTGTTTTTT.

This clone was detected once. This chain connects TRBV19 to TRBJ2-6; 11 bases are shared with TRBD2. Germline V gene lookup returns CDR1 LNHDA and CDR2 SQIVND (reference sequence). Trimming took 7 bases from V and 0 from J; bases not matched to a gene: 5. The CDR3 consists of 17 residues. Here the CDR3 DNA reads TGTGCCAGTACCGCCACTAGCGGGAGCTCTGGGGCCAACGTCCTGACTTTC. Translated, it gives CASTATSGSSGANVLTF.

There are a few counts of this clone. This chain joins TRBV19 and TRBJ2-2; tentatively, D is TRBD2 (6 bases). Trimming stripped 3 bases from V and 9 bases from J, with 20 bases between. The CDR3 is 16 residues long. Germline V gives CDR1 LNHDA, CDR2 SQIVND (reference sequence). As DNA, the CDR3 is TGTGCCAGTAGTATTGCCGCGGGAAGTCGGGCACGGGAGCTGTTTTTT. It codes for CASSIAAGSRARELFF.

The chain has TRBV6-5 and TRBJ2-2, with D perhaps TRBD1 (5 bases). Trimming left V 6 bases short and J 5 bases short, with 13 bases between. CDR3 size: 14 residues. Germline V gives CDR1 MNHEY, CDR2 SVGAGI. The CDR3 here is CASSPTVQTGELFF. The CDR3, as DNA: TGTGCCAGCAGCCCGACAGTTCAAACCGGGGAGCTGTTTTTT.

V and J are TRBV27 and TRBJ2-3; D tentatively fits TRBD1 or TRBD2 (5 bases each). Per germline, CDR1 MNHEY and CDR2 SMNVEV (reference sequence). Trimming stripped 5 bases from V and 0 bases from J, with 12 bases between. The CDR3 is 15 amino acids. The CDR3 DNA follows: TGTGCCAGCAGTCCTATGGGGGTTAGCACAGATACGCAGTATTTT. Translation gives CASSPMGVSTDTQYF.

This clone has just a few counts. The J gene is TRBJ2-1, the V gene TRBV11-3; D possibly uses TRBD1 or TRBD2 (5 bases each). Germline CDR1 reads SGHNT; CDR2 reads YENEEA. The V and J ends lost 5 bases and 8 bases respectively, with 13 bases between them. This CDR3 spans 13 amino acids. The CDR3 DNA reads as TGTGCCAGCAGCCGAGGGTCCAGGGATGAGCAGTTCTTC. It codes for CASSRGSRDEQFF.

This clone was seen more than once but under ten times. The CDR3 region is CASSLAQGGTEAFF. In nucleotides, the CDR3 is TGCGCCAGCAGCTTGGCACAGGGGGGCACTGAAGCTTTCTTT. The chain combines TRBV5-1 with TRBJ1-1; 8 bases map to TRBD1. V gave up 0 bases and J gave up 4 bases; unmatched junction bases: 2. CDR3 length: 14 residues. Germline V gene lookup returns CDR1 SGHRS and CDR2 YFSETQ.

The V call is TRBV18, the J call TRBJ2-3; a possible D gene is TRBD1 (6 bases). Germline CDR1 and CDR2: KGHSH and LQKENI. Trimming pared 6 bases from V and 3 bases from J, leaving 16 bases between. CDR3 size: 15 residues. The CDR3 DNA is TGTGCCAGCTCCGAAAACCAGCAGGGGACAGATACGCAGTATTTT. Its translation is CASSENQQGTDTQYF.

This clone was observed at least ten times. This rearrangement joins TRBV5-6 to TRBJ1-4; D is unresolved. The germline V gene has CDR1 SGHDT and CDR2 YYEEEE. This CDR3 has 14 residues. V was cut by 3 bases and J by 0 bases, with 6 bases left in between. CDR3 amino acids: CASSSIATNEKLFF. The CDR3 bases are TGTGCCAGCAGCTCGATCGCAACTAATGAAAAACTGTTTTTT. Using reference TRBV5-6 and TRBJ1-4 for the parts outside the CDR3, the full variable domain is DAGVTQSPTHLIKTRGQQVTLRCSPKSGHDTVSWYQQALGQGPQFIFQYYEEEERQRGNFPDRFSGHQFPNYSSELNVNALLLGDSALYLCASSSIATNEKLFFGSGTQLSVL.

The chain uses TRBV5-1 and TRBJ2-3; D possibly corresponds to TRBD2 (5 bases). CDR1 SGHRS and CDR2 YFSETQ come from the germline V gene. Trimming left V 3 bases short and J 2 bases short, with 19 bases between. CDR3 length: 17 amino acids. Here the CDR3 reads CASSYGGWRSLTDTQYF. The CDR3, as DNA: TGCGCCAGCAGCTATGGTGGCTGGAGGAGCCTCACAGATACGCAGTATTTT.

This clone turned up a few times. The J gene is TRBJ1-2, the V gene TRBV5-1; 7 nucleotides agree with TRBD1. The germline V gene encodes CDR1 SGHRS and CDR2 YFSETQ. With V trimmed by 1 base and J by 8 bases, 11 bases remained unmatched. The CDR3 is 15 residues long. The CDR3 sequence is CASSLSNRGIGGYTF. The CDR3 region has the DNA TGCGCCAGCAGCTTGTCTAACAGGGGAATAGGGGGCTACACCTTC.

The V and J genes are TRBV27 and TRBJ2-2; unclear D gene. The CDR3 runs 14 residues. Deletions cut 5 bases from V and 4 bases from J, with 11 bases between. The germline V gene has CDR1 MNHEY and CDR2 SMNVEV (reference sequence). In nucleotides, the CDR3 is TGTGCCAGCAGTCTCAACCTTCTCACCGGGGAGCTGTTTTTT. Amino acids: CASSLNLLTGELFF.

The CDR3 DNA reads as TGCGCCAGCAGCCCCTTTGGAAGGGGGATGAACACTGAAGCTTTCTTT. Amino acids: CASSPFGRGMNTEAFF. The chain recombines TRBV5-1 with TRBJ1-1, with D tentatively TRBD1 (6 bases). The CDR3 sequence is 16 residues long. V lost 4 bases to trimming and J lost 0 bases, with 16 bases between them. The germline V gene has CDR1 SGHRS and CDR2 YFSETQ. Filled out from reference TRBV5-1 and TRBJ1-1, the complete variable domain reads KAGVTQTPRYLIKTRGQQVTLSCSPISGHRSVSWYQQTPGQGLQFLFEYFSETQRNKGNFPGRFSGRQFSNSRSEMNVSTLELGDSALYLCASSPFGRGMNTEAFFGQGTRLTVV.

This clone occurred a few times. The V gene is TRBV5-1, the J gene TRBJ1-3; D possibly corresponds to TRBD1 (5 bases). Germline CDR1 SGHRS, CDR2 YFSETQ. V lost 3 bases and J lost 4, with 11 bases in between. The CDR3 is made up of 14 amino acids. CDR3 nucleotides: TGCGCCAGCAGCTGGGGCGGGGAAGGAAACACCATATATTTT. Its protein is CASSWGGEGNTIYF. Together with reference TRBV5-1 and TRBJ1-3, the CDR3 gives the full variable domain: KAGVTQTPRYLIKTRGQQVTLSCSPISGHRSVSWYQQTPGQGLQFLFEYFSETQRNKGNFPGRFSGRQFSNSRSEMNVSTLELGDSALYLCASSWGGEGNTIYFGEGSWLTVV.

The genes are TRBV19 and TRBJ2-1; 7 bases are shared with TRBD2. CDR1 and CDR2 from the germline V gene are LNHDA and SQIVND (reference sequence). This CDR3 is built from 16 residues. V shed 8 bases and J 2 bases; nucleotides not matched to a gene: 12. The CDR3 here is CASSGGSTPAYNEQFF. CDR3 DNA: TGTGCCAGTTCAGGCGGGAGTACTCCGGCCTACAATGAGCAGTTCTTC.

The V and J genes are TRBV5-1 and TRBJ2-5; 16 nucleotides match TRBD2. The J segment lost 7 bases and the V segment lost 5 bases, leaving 14 bases of the junction unmatched. CDR1 and CDR2 from the germline V gene are SGHRS and YFSETQ. CDR3 length: 18 amino acids. In DNA form, the CDR3 reads TGCGCCAGCAGGAGGGGACTAGCGGGAGGGGACGGAGAGATGACCCAGTACTTC. It specifies CASRRGLAGGDGEMTQYF.

In this sample, this clone turned up a few times. The chain has TRBV5-4 and TRBJ1-2; D is ambiguous. Per the germline V gene, CDR1 is SGHNT and CDR2 is YYREEE (reference sequence). The CDR3 is 14 residues long. The V gene lost 1 base and the J gene lost 0 bases, with 7 bases spanning the gap. The CDR3 is CASSLNRANYGYTF. In nucleotides, the CDR3 is TGTGCCAGCAGCTTGAACAGAGCTAACTATGGCTACACCTTC.

The chain has TRBV25-1 and TRBJ1-6, with a weak D call TRBD1 (5 bases). The germline V gene has CDR1 MGHDK and CDR2 SYGVNS. The ends were cut back, 9 bases at V and 5 bases at J, with 14 bases in the middle. CDR3 length equals 14 residues. The CDR3 nucleotides are TGTGCCAGTCGCGGGACGGGGAATAATTCACCCCTCCACTTT. Protein product: CASRGTGNNSPLHF.

This chain links TRBV5-4 with TRBJ2-3, with 8 bases identical to TRBD2. V lost 0 bases, J lost 3 bases, and 3 bases stayed unmatched. The germline V gene encodes CDR1 SGHNT and CDR2 YYREEE (reference sequence). This CDR3 has 15 residues. The CDR3 sequence is CASSLDSSGTDTQYF. The CDR3 DNA reads as TGTGCCAGCAGCTTGGACTCTAGCGGGACAGATACGCAGTATTTT.

The chain carries TRBV6-1 and TRBJ2-3; D is uncertain. Per germline, CDR1 MNHNS and CDR2 SASEGT. This CDR3 is 12 amino acids long. The ends were cut back, 5 bases at V and 0 bases at J, with 3 bases in the middle. CDR3: CASSLSTDTQYF. The CDR3 nucleotides read TGTGCCAGCAGTTTGAGCACAGATACGCAGTATTTT.

This clone was seen only a few times. The rearrangement uses TRBV5-1 and TRBJ2-1, with D tentatively TRBD1 or TRBD2 (9 bases each). The CDR3 runs to 19 residues. V gave up 4 bases and J gave up 7 bases, with 30 bases separating them. The germline gives CDR1 SGHRS, CDR2 YFSETQ. The CDR3 nucleotides read TGCGCCAGCAGCGACGGGACAGGGCTTCGGGCGGGAGGGAGGAATGAGCAGTTCTTC. Protein: CASSDGTGLRAGGRNEQFF.

This rearrangement joins TRBV21-1 to TRBJ2-7; the table calls TRBD1, which could not be checked here. TRBV21-1 is deemed a pseudogene. CDR3 length: 14 residues. CDR3 in amino acids: CASSKGQKIYEQYF. The DNA for the CDR3 is TGTGCCAGCAGCAAGGGACAGAAGATCTACGAGCAGTACTTC.

In its sample, this clone was seen a few times. This sequence joins TRBV6-5 and TRBJ1-5; D is unresolved. Germline values: CDR1 MNHEY, CDR2 SVGAGI. The CDR3 is 14 amino acids. V shed 5 bases and J shed 4 bases, with 12 bases lying between them. CDR3 nucleotides: TGTGCCAGCAGTAGGACGTTCGGGAATCAGCCCCAGCATTTT. Translating it yields CASSRTFGNQPQHF.

This chain joins TRBV25-1 and TRBJ1-2; 7 nucleotides line up with TRBD1. The ends lost 9 bases at V and 8 bases at J; junction bases unmatched: 21. The V gene's germline CDR1 is MGHDK and CDR2 SYGVNS. The CDR3 has 16 residues. In nucleotides, the CDR3 is TGTGCCAGTCCCCGCCCACACCTAGGGGGCTCGGCCGGCTACACCTTC. As protein: CASPRPHLGGSAGYTF.

This clone turned up a few times. The genes are TRBV28 and TRBJ1-5; 8 bases fit TRBD1. Germline V CDR1 and CDR2: MDHEN, SYDVKM. Trimming cost V 4 bases and J 4 bases; bases outside gene matches: 6. The CDR3 is 15 amino acids. The CDR3, as DNA: TGTGCCAGCAGTTGGCAGGGGGCGCGAAATCAGCCCCAGCATTTT. It is translated as CASSWQGARNQPQHF.

This clone was detected only once. This chain joins TRBV2 and TRBJ2-6; D not resolved. With 6 bases removed from V and 1 base from J, the gap between germline ends came to 10 bases. Looked up from germline, CDR1 is SNHLY and CDR2 is FYNNEI. This CDR3 has 15 amino acids. The CDR3 sequence is CASRDDRSGANVLTF. The DNA for the CDR3 is TGTGCCAGCAGGGACGACCGGTCTGGGGCCAACGTCCTGACTTTC.

The CDR3 here is CASSGQGYYGYTF. In DNA, the CDR3 is TGTGCCAGCAGCGGACAGGGGTACTATGGCTACACCTTC. This chain links TRBV9 with TRBJ1-2, with 8 bases fitting TRBD1. After removal of 3 bases from V and 3 bases from J, the junction contained 1 base not matched to a gene. There are 13 residues in the CDR3. Germline loops: CDR1 SGDLS, CDR2 YYNGEE.

The chain carries TRBV5-1 and TRBJ2-1, with D possibly TRBD2 on 6 matching bases. V lost 4 bases, J lost 8 bases, and 22 bases lay in between. Germline CDR1 and CDR2: SGHRS and YFSETQ. This CDR3 is 16 amino acids long. CDR3 DNA: TGCGCCAGCAGCCCTATTTATGGGACTTTTGCGGATGAGCAGTTCTTC. Protein: CASSPIYGTFADEQFF.

The rearrangement joins TRBV30 to TRBJ1-4; no clear D gene. Germline CDR1 reads GTSNPN; CDR2 reads SVGIG (reference sequence). V lost 0 bases, J lost 11 bases, and 13 bases lay in between. CDR3 length equals 13 residues. CDR3 region: CAWSVPGGSKLFF. The CDR3 nucleotides are TGTGCCTGGAGTGTACCGGGTGGGTCGAAACTGTTTTTT.

The gene calls are TRBV7-9 and TRBJ2-2; D uncertain. V was pared by 3 bases and J by 5 bases, with 7 bases between. The CDR3 is made up of 13 amino acids. Germline V gene lookup returns CDR1 SEHNR and CDR2 FQNEAQ (reference sequence). CDR3 DNA sequence: TGTGCCAGCAGCTTTAAATGGACCGGGGAGCTGTTTTTT. Its translation is CASSFKWTGELFF. Using reference TRBV7-9 and TRBJ2-2 for the parts outside the CDR3, the full variable domain is DTGVSQNPRHKITKRGQNVTFRCDPISEHNRLYWYRQTLGQGPEFLTYFQNEAQLEKSRLLSDRFSAERPKGSFSTLEIQRTEQGDSAMYLCASSFKWTGELFFGEGSRLTVL.

This chain links TRBV18 with TRBJ2-7, with D possibly TRBD1 on 5 matching bases. CDR3 length: 14 amino acids. Germline CDR1 is KGHSH and CDR2 is LQKENI. Trimming pared 6 bases from V and 3 bases from J, leaving 15 bases between. The CDR3 DNA reads TGTGCCAGCTCGCCAGGGTATTTGAACTACGAGCAGTACTTC. Translating gives CASSPGYLNYEQYF.

The rearrangement joins TRBV7-9 to TRBJ1-3; tentative D call: TRBD1 (5 bases). The CDR3 has 15 amino acids. V lost 2 bases, J lost 5 bases, and 13 bases lay in between. From germline, CDR1 is SEHNR and CDR2 FQNEAQ (reference sequence). DNA of the CDR3: TGTGCCAGCAGCTTATTTACAGGTTCGCGAAACACCATATATTTT. Translating it yields CASSLFTGSRNTIYF.